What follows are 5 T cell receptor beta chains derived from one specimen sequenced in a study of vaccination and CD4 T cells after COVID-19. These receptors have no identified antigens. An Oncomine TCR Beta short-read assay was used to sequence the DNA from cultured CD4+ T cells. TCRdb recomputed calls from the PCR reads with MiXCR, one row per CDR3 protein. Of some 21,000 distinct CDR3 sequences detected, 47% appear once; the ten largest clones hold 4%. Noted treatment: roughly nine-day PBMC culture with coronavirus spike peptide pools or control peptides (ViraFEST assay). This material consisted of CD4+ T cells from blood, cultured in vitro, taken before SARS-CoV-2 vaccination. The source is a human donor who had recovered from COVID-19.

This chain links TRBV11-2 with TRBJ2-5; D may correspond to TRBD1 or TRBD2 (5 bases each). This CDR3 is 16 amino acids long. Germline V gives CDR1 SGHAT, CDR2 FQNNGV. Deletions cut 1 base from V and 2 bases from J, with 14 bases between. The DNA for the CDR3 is TGTGCCAGCAGCTTAGTTCGGGGCTCGGGGCAAGAGACCCAGTACTTC. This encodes CASSLVRGSGQETQYF.

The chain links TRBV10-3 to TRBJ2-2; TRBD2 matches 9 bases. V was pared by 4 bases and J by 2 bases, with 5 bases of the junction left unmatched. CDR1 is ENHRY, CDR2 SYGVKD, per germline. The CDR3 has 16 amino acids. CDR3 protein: CAISVSGSRNTGELFF. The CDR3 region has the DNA TGTGCCATCAGTGTTAGCGGGAGCCGAAACACCGGGGAGCTGTTTTTT.

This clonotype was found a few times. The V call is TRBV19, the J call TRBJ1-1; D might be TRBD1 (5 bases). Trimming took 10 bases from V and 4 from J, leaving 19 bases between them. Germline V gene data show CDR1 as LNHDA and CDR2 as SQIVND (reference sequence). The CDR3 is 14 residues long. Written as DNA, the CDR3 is TGTGCCACCTCCCCGTGGGGCCGCGTCACTGAAGCTTTCTTT. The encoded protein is CATSPWGRVTEAFF.

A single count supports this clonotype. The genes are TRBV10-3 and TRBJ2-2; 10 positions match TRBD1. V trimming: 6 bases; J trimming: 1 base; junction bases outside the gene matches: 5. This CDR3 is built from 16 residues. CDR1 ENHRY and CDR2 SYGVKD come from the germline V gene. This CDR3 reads CAISPGTGENTGELFF. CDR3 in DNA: TGTGCCATCAGCCCCGGGACAGGGGAGAACACCGGGGAGCTGTTTTTT.

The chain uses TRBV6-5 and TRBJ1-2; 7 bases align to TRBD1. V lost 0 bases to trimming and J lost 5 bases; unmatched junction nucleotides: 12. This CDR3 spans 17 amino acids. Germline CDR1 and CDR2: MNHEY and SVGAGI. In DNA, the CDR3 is TGTGCCAGCAGTTACTCAAGGGACAGCCTACTTTTTTATGGCTACACCTTC. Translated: CASSYSRDSLLFYGYTF.